This T cell receptor beta chain derives from a study of T cells in Graves' hyperthyroidism and ophthalmopathy. Amplification of TCR beta CDR3 regions used RNA as the template. Initially, a first-round RT-PCR of the TCR CDR3 employed the HTBI primer set. TCRdb analysed the multiplex PCR reads with MiXCR anew, one entry per CDR3 protein. The profile covers around 400,000 distinct CDR3 sequences, with about a sixth appearing a single time and around a quarter taken by the ten largest. CDR3 size: 13 residues. Germline lookup yields CDR1 DFQATT and CDR2 SNEGSKA (reference sequence). The junction had 4 bases not matched to a gene; V was cut back by 5 bases and J by 4 bases. There are many counts of this clonotype.

The sample comprised blood. The genes are TRBV20-1 and TRBJ1-5; TRBD1 aligns across 8 bases. The clonotype comes from a woman aged 18-29 years with Graves' hyperthyroidism that later progressed to Graves' ophthalmopathy. This chain's CDR3 is CSAPTGGNQPQHF. The DNA for the CDR3 is TGCAGTGCTCCCACAGGGGGGAATCAGCCCCAGCATTTT.